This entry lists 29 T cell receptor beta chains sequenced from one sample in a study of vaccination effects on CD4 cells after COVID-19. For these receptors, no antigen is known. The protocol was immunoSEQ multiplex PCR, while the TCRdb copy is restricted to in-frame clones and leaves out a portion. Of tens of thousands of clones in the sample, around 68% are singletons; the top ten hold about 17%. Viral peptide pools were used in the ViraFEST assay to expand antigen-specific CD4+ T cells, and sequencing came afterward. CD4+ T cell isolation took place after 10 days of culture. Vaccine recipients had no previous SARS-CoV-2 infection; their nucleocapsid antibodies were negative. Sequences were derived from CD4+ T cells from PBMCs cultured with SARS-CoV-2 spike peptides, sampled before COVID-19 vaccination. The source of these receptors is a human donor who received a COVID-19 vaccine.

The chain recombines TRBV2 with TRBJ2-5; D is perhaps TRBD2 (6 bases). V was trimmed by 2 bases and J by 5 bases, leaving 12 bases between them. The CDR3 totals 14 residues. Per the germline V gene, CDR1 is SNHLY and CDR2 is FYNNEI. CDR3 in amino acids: CASSEQGRGETQYF. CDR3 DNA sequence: TGTGCCAGCAGTGAACAGGGTCGGGGGGAGACCCAGTACTTC. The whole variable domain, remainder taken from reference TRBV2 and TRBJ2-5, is EPEVTQTPSHQVTQMGQEVILRCVPISNHLYFYWYRQILGQKVEFLVSFYNNEISEKSEIFDDQFSVERPDGSNFTLKIRSTKLEDSAMYFCASSEQGRGETQYFGPGTRLLVL.

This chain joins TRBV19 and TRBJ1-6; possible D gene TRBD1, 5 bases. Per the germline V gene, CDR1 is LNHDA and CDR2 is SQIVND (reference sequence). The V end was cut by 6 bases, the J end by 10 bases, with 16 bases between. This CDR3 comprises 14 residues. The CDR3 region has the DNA TGTGCCAGTAGCCCGGGGAGGGGAGGATCACCCCTCCACTTT. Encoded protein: CASSPGRGGSPLHF.

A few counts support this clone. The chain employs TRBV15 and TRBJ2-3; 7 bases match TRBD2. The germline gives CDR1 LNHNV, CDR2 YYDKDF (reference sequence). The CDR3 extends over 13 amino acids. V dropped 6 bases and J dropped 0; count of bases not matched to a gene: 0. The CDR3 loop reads CATRRESTDTQYF. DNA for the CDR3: TGTGCCACCAGGCGGGAGAGCACAGATACGCAGTATTTT.

The CDR3 coding sequence is TGTGCCAGCAGTTCCTCGTGGGCTAGCGGATACAATGAGCAGTTCTTC. Amino acids: CASSSSWASGYNEQFF. V and J are TRBV6-2 or TRBV6-3 and TRBJ2-1, with TRBD2 matching 7 bases. CDR3 length: 16 residues. Per the germline V gene, CDR1 is MNHEY and CDR2 is SVGEGT. Unmatched junction bases numbered 10, after V lost 4 bases and J lost 4 bases.

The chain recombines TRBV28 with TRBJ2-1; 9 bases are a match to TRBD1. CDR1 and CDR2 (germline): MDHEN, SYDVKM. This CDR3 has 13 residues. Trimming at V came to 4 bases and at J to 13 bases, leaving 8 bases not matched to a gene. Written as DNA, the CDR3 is TGTGCCAGCAGTTCGGGACAGGGTGTGGGACAGTTCTTC. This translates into CASSSGQGVGQFF.

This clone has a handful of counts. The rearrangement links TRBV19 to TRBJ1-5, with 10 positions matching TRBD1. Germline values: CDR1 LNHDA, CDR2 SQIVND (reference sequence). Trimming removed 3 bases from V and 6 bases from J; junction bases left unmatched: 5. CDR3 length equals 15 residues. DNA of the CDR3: TGTGCCAGTAGTATTGGGACAGGGGTGGGTCAGCCCCAGCATTTT. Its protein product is CASSIGTGVGQPQHF.

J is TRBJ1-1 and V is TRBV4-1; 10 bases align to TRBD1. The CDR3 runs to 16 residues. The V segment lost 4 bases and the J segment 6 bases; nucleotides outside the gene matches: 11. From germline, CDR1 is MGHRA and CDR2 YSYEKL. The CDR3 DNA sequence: TGCGCCAGCAGCCGAGATCGGGACAGGGGTAGGTCTGAAGCTTTCTTT. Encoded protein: CASSRDRDRGRSEAFF.

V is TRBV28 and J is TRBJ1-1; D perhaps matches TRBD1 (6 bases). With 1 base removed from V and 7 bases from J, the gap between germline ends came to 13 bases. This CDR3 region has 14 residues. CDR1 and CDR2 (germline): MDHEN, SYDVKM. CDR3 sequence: CASSLLDRRNEAFF. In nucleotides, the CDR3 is TGTGCCAGCAGTTTATTGGACAGAAGAAATGAAGCTTTCTTT.

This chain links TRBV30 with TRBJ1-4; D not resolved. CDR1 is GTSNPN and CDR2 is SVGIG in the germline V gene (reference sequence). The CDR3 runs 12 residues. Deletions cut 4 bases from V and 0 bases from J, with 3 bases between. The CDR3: CAWMATNEKLFF. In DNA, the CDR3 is TGTGCCTGGATGGCAACTAATGAAAAACTGTTTTTT.

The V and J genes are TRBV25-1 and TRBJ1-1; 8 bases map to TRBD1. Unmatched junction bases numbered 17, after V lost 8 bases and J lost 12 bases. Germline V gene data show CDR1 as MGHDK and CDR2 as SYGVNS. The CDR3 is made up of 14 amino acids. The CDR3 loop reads CASAKIGAQGAPFF. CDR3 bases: TGTGCCAGCGCCAAAATTGGGGCCCAGGGGGCACCTTTCTTT.

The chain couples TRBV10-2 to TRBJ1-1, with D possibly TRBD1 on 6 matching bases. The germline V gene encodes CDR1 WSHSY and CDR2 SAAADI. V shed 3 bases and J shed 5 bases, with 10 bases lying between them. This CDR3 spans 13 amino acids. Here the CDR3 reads CASSDRGRTEAFF. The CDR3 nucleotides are TGCGCCAGCAGTGACAGGGGTCGGACTGAAGCTTTCTTT.

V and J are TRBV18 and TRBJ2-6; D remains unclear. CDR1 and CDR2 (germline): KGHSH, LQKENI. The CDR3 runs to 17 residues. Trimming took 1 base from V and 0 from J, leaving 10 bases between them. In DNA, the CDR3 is TGTGCCAGCTCACCACGTCAGGCCCTCTCTGGGGCCAACGTCCTGACTTTC. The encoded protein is CASSPRQALSGANVLTF.

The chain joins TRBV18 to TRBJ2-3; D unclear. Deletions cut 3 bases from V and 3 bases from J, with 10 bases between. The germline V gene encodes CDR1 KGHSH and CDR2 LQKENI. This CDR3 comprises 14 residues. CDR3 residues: CASSPPAQTDTQYF. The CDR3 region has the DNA TGTGCCAGCTCACCTCCAGCTCAGACAGATACGCAGTATTTT. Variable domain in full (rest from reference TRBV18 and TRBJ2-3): NAGVMQNPRHLVRRRGQEARLRCSPMKGHSHVYWYRQLPEEGLKFMVYLQKENIIDESGMPKERFSAEFPKEGPSILRIQQVVRGDSAAYFCASSPPAQTDTQYFGPGTRLTVL.

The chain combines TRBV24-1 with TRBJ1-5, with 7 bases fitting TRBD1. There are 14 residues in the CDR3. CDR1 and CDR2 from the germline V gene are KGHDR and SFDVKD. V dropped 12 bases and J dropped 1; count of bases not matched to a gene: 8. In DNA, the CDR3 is TGTGCCGCCTCCAGGACAGGCAGCAATCAGCCCCAGCATTTT. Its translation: CAASRTGSNQPQHF.

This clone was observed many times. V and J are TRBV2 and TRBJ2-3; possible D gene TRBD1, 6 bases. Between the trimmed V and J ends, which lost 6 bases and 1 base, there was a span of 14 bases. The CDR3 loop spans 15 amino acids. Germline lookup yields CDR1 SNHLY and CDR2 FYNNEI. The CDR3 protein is CASRPLQGGTDTQYF. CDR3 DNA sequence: TGTGCCAGCAGGCCCTTACAGGGAGGCACAGATACGCAGTATTTT.

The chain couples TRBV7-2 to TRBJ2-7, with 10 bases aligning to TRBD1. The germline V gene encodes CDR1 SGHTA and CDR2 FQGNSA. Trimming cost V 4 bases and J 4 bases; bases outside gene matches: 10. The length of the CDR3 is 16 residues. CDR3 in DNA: TGTGCCAGCAGCTGGAGGACAGGGGGATCCTTGTACGAGCAGTACTTC. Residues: CASSWRTGGSLYEQYF.

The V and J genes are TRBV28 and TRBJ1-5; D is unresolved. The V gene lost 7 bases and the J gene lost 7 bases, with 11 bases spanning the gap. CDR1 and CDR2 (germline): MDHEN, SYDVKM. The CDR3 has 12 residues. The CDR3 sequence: CASTNQNQPQHF. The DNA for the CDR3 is TGTGCCAGCACCAATCAGAACCAGCCCCAGCATTTT.

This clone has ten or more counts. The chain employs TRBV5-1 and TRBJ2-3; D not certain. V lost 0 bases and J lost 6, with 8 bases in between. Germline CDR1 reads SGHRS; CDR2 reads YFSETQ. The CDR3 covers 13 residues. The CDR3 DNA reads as TGCGCCAGCAGCTTGGACGGTTCCGATACGCAGTATTTT. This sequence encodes CASSLDGSDTQYF.

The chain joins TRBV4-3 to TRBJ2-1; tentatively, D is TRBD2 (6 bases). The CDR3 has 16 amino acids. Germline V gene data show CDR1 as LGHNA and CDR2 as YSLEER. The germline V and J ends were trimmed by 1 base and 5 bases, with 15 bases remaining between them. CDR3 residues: CASSQARDLEDNEQFF. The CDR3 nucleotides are TGCGCCAGCAGCCAAGCCCGGGACTTAGAGGACAATGAGCAGTTCTTC.

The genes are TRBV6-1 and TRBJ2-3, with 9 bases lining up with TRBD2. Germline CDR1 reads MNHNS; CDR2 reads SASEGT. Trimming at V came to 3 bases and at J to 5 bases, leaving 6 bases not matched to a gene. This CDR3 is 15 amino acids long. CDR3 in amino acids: CASSEYLSGRDTQYF. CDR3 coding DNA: TGTGCCAGCAGTGAGTACCTTAGCGGGAGAGATACGCAGTATTTT.

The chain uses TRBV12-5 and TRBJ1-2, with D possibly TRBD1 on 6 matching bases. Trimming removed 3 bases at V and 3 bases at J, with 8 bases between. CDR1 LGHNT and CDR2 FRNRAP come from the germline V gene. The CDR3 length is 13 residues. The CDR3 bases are TGTGCTAGTGGTTTATCAGGGGACTATGGCTACACCTTC. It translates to CASGLSGDYGYTF.

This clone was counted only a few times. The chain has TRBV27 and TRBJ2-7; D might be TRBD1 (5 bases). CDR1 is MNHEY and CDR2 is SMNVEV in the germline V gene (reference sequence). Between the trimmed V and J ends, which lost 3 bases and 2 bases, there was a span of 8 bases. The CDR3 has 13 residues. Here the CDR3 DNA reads TGTGCCAGCAGTTTCAGGGCGGCCTACGAGCAGTACTTC. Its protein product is CASSFRAAYEQYF.

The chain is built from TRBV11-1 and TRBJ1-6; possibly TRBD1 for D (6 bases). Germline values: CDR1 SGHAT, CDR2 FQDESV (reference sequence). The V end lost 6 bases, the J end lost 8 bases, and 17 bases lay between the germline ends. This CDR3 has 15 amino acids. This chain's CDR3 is CASRARDMEHSPLHF. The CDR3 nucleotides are TGTGCCAGCAGGGCCCGGGACATGGAACATTCACCCCTCCACTTT.

Here the CDR3 reads CATGTGGEQYF. CDR3 nucleotides: TGTGCCACCGGGACAGGGGGCGAGCAGTACTTC. J is TRBJ2-7 and V is TRBV24-1, with 11 bases aligning to TRBD1. CDR1 is KGHDR and CDR2 is SFDVKD in the germline V gene. The trim removed 9 bases at V and 6 bases at J, leaving 0 bases unmatched. The CDR3 length is 11 residues.

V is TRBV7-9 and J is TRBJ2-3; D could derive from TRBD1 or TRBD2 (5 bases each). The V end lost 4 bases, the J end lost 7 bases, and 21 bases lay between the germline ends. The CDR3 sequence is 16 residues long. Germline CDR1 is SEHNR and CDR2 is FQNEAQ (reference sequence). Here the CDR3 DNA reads TGTGCCAGCAGCTACCAGTTGGGACGGACATCGAATACGCAGTATTTT. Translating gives CASSYQLGRTSNTQYF. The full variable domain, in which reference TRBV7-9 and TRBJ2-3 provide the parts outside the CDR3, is DTGVSQNPRHKITKRGQNVTFRCDPISEHNRLYWYRQTLGQGPEFLTYFQNEAQLEKSRLLSDRFSAERPKGSFSTLEIQRTEQGDSAMYLCASSYQLGRTSNTQYFGPGTRLTVL.

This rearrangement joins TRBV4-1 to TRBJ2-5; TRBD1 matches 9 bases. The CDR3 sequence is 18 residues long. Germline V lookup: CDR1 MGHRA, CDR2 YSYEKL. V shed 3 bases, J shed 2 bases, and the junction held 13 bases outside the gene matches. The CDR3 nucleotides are TGCGCCAGCAGCCATAACCCCGGGACAGGGTTCCGGCAAGAGACCCAGTACTTC. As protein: CASSHNPGTGFRQETQYF.

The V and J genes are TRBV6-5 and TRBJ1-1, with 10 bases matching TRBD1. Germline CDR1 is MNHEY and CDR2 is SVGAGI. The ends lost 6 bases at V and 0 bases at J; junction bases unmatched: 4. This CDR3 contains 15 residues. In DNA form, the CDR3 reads TGTGCCAGCAGGGGACAGGGGACCATGAACACTGAAGCTTTCTTT. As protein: CASRGQGTMNTEAFF.

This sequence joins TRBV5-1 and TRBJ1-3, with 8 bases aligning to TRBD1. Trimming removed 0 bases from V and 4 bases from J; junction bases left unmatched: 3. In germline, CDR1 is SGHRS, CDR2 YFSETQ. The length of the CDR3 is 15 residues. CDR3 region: CASSLGGTGGNTIYF. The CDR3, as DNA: TGCGCCAGCAGCTTGGGGGGGACAGGCGGAAACACCATATATTTT.

CDR3 coding DNA: TGTGCCAGCGCGGCCGAGCTGAGCTCCTACAATGAGCAGTTCTTC. Protein product: CASAAELSSYNEQFF. This rearrangement joins TRBV2 to TRBJ2-1; D remains ambiguous. From germline, CDR1 is SNHLY and CDR2 FYNNEI. This CDR3 is 15 amino acids long. Trimming took 8 bases from V and 0 from J, leaving 14 bases between them.